The rows below give T cell receptor beta chains drawn from one sample of a study of type 1 regulatory T cells. TCRdb processed the reads anew with MiXCR; each CDR3 protein has one entry. This sample has 88,000 or so distinct CDR3 sequences; roughly 28% occur once, and the top ten carry roughly 2.2%. Sequenced material: CD4+ T cells, either the whole sample or a sorted fraction (not recorded which). Receptor source: a human donor in good health. Both conserved end residues are part of each CDR3. The D gene is left open where the match is weak. Clone size is shown for a subset of rows, as once, few, many or a class of expanded clone.

clone_size,d_call,j_call,v_call,cdr3_nt,cdr3_aa
few,TRBD2,TRBJ2-1,TRBV4-3,TGCGCCAGCAGCCGTTTAGCGGGCAATGAGCAGTTCTTC,CASSRLAGNEQFF
-,-,TRBJ2-7,TRBV29-1,TGCAGCATACGGAGGAGTAGCGTAGTTTACGAGCAGTACTTC,CSIRRSSVVYEQYF
-,-,TRBJ2-1,TRBV2,TGTGCCAGCAGTGAAGGGGGAGGAGATTACAATGAGCAGTTCTTC,CASSEGGGDYNEQFF
-,-,TRBJ1-5,TRBV5-6,TGTGCCAGCAGCTTGAGGAGACGATGCAATCAGCCCCAGCATTTT,CASSLRRRCNQPQHF
few,-,TRBJ1-2,TRBV24-1,TGTGCCACCAGTGATTTTGGCGGCTATGGCTACACCTTC,CATSDFGGYGYTF
-,TRBD1,TRBJ1-5,TRBV29-1,TGCAGCGTCGCCGACAGGGACGATCAGCCCCAGCATTTT,CSVADRDDQPQHF
-,-,TRBJ2-1,TRBV6-6,TGTGCCAGCAGAGACAGCTACAATGAGCAGTTCTTC,CASRDSYNEQFF
-,-,TRBJ2-1,TRBV7-9,TGTGCCAGCGAGGGTTCCAGCGGGTTTAATGAGCAGTTCTTC,CASEGSSGFNEQFF
few,-,TRBJ1-1,TRBV27,TGTGCCAGCAGTTTTGTACCTAACACTGAAGCTTTCTTT,CASSFVPNTEAFF
-,-,TRBJ2-3,TRBV29-1,TGCAGCGGCGACAAGGAACTCACAGATACGCAGTATTTT,CSGDKELTDTQYF
-,TRBD2,TRBJ2-3,TRBV12-3/TRBV12-4,TGTGCCAGCAGTTTAGTCAGGGTCGTGGCTAGCGGGAGCACAGATACGCAGTATTTT,CASSLVRVVASGSTDTQYF